Listed here are 2 T cell receptor beta chains from one sample, sequenced in a study of response to subunit inactivated influenza vaccine. TCRdb reprocessed the RT-PCR reads via MiXCR and lists one record per CDR3 protein. The sample has hundreds of thousands of distinct CDR3 sequences, less than 15% seen once; the top ten hold 7.5% to 10%. Source: non-naive T cells sorted from PBMCs, taken 14 days before vaccination. The receptors were sampled from a man aged 45-65 years who received an inactivated influenza vaccine.

This clonotype showed up just a few times. V gene TRBV29-1 combines with J gene TRBJ1-2; D not certain. The CDR3 is 14 residues long. Germline lookup yields CDR1 SQVTM and CDR2 ANQGSEA. V was cut by 6 bases and J by 5 bases, with 19 bases left in between. CDR3 amino acids: CSVVEGRREYGYTF. The CDR3 nucleotides read TGCAGCGTGGTTGAAGGTCGACGGGAGTATGGCTACACCTTC. Using reference TRBV29-1 and TRBJ1-2 for the parts outside the CDR3, the full variable domain is SAVISQKPSRDICQRGTSLTIQCQVDSQVTMMFWYRQQPGQSLTLIATANQGSEATYESGFVIDKFPISRPNLTFSTLTVSNMSPEDSSIYLCSVVEGRREYGYTFGSGTRLTVV.

This clonotype was observed a handful of times. This rearrangement joins TRBV7-9 to TRBJ1-2, with D possibly being TRBD1 (5 bases). Germline V lookup: CDR1 SEHNR, CDR2 FQNEAQ (reference sequence). The CDR3 extends over 15 amino acids. Trimming took 7 bases from V and 3 from J, leaving 18 bases between them. CDR3 sequence reads: CASTTLGGAHYGYTF. For the CDR3, the DNA is TGTGCCAGCACCACCCTGGGAGGGGCCCACTATGGCTACACCTTC.